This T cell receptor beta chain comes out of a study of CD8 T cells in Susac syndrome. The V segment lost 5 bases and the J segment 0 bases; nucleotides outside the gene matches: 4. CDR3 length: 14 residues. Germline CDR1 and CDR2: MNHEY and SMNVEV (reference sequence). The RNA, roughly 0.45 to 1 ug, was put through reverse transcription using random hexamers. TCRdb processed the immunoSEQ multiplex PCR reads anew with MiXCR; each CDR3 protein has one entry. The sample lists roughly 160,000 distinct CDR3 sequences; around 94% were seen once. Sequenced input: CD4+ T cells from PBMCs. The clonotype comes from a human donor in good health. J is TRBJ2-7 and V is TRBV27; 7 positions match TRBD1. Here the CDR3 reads CASSVRQGSYEQYF. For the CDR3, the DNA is TGTGCCAGCAGTGTAAGACAGGGCTCCTACGAGCAGTACTTC.